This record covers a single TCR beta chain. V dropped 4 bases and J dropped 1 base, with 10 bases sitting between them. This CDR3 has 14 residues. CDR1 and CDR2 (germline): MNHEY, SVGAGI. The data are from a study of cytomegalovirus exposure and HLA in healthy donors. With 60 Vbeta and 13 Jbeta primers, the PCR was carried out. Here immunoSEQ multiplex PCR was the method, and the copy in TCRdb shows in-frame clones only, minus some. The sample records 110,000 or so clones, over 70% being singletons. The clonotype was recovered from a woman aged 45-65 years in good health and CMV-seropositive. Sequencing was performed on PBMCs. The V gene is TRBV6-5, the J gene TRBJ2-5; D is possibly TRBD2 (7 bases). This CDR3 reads CASSWRGGQETQYF. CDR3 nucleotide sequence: TGTGCCAGCAGTTGGAGGGGGGGCCAAGAGACCCAGTACTTC.